One sample yielded the 17 T cell receptor beta chains listed below, sequenced in a study of blood T cell repertoires in COVID-19. The protocol was immunoSEQ multiplex PCR, while the TCRdb copy is restricted to in-frame clones and leaves out a portion. The table lists 150,000 to 200,000 clones, about 79% of them singletons. The sample was PBMCs or T cells enriched from blood (not recorded which). The receptors were gathered from a man aged 50 to 59 who had recovered from COVID-19.

This sequence joins TRBV15 and TRBJ1-2; 8 nucleotides line up with TRBD1. V trimming: 1 base; J trimming: 7 bases; junction bases outside the gene matches: 8. The CDR3 length is 15 residues. Germline lookup yields CDR1 LNHNV and CDR2 YYDKDF (reference sequence). CDR3 sequence reads: CATSRGGQGAGGYTF. Here the CDR3 DNA reads TGTGCCACCAGCAGAGGAGGGCAGGGGGCGGGTGGCTACACCTTC.

The chain is built from TRBV4-1 and TRBJ2-1; TRBD2 agrees at 9 bases. J lost 9 bases, V lost 0 bases, and 9 bases had no gene match. This CDR3 has 16 amino acids. The germline CDR1 and CDR2 sequences are MGHRA and YSYEKL. CDR3 nucleotides: TGCGCCAGCAGCCAAGATGCGCGGGGGGGATTTGGTGAGCAGTTCTTC. The encoded protein is CASSQDARGGFGEQFF.

The chain couples TRBV11-2 to TRBJ1-3; perhaps TRBD1 as D (6 bases). This CDR3 has 16 residues. Trimming removed 3 bases from V and 0 bases from J, with 12 bases in between. Germline assignment: CDR1 SGHAT and CDR2 FQNNGV. CDR3 protein: CASSLGTSLSGNTIYF. CDR3 DNA: TGTGCCAGCAGCTTGGGGACATCTCTCTCTGGAAACACCATATATTTT. The full variable domain, rest sourced from reference TRBV11-2 and TRBJ1-3, is EAGVAQSPRYKIIEKRQSVAFWCNPISGHATLYWYQQILGQGPKLLIQFQNNGVVDDSQLPKDRFSAERLKGVDSTLKIQPAKLEDSAVYLCASSLGTSLSGNTIYFGEGSWLTVV.

This chain joins TRBV7-9 and TRBJ1-2, with 9 bases aligning to TRBD1. Per the germline V gene, CDR1 is SEHNR and CDR2 is FQNEAQ (reference sequence). The CDR3 is made up of 14 amino acids. The V segment lost 7 bases and the J segment 2 bases; nucleotides outside the gene matches: 5. CDR3 region: CASTYGTGNYGYTF. CDR3 DNA: TGTGCCAGCACCTATGGGACAGGGAACTATGGCTACACCTTC.

The chain is built from TRBV5-1 and TRBJ2-5; 11 bases are a match to TRBD1. Per germline, CDR1 SGHRS and CDR2 YFSETQ. The junction had 3 bases not matched to a gene; V was cut back by 4 bases and J by 1 base. There are 15 residues in the CDR3. Here the CDR3 reads CASSRDRGSQETQYF. DNA for the CDR3: TGCGCCAGCAGCCGGGACAGGGGGTCCCAAGAGACCCAGTACTTC. Variable domain in full (rest from reference TRBV5-1 and TRBJ2-5): KAGVTQTPRYLIKTRGQQVTLSCSPISGHRSVSWYQQTPGQGLQFLFEYFSETQRNKGNFPGRFSGRQFSNSRSEMNVSTLELGDSALYLCASSRDRGSQETQYFGPGTRLLVL.

This sequence joins TRBV9 and TRBJ2-1; D ambiguous. This CDR3 comprises 14 residues. The germline V and J ends were trimmed by 0 bases and 5 bases, with 9 bases remaining between them. Per the germline V gene, CDR1 is SGDLS and CDR2 is YYNGEE. The CDR3 is CASSVAGRNNEQFF. CDR3 sequence (DNA): TGTGCCAGCAGCGTAGCTGGCAGAAACAATGAGCAGTTCTTC.

The V and J genes are TRBV30 and TRBJ2-5; weak D call: TRBD1 (5 bases). Germline V lookup: CDR1 GTSNPN, CDR2 SVGIG (reference sequence). This CDR3 is 11 amino acids long. Trimming took 2 bases from V and 14 from J, leaving 15 bases between them. Here the CDR3 reads CAWSRRDQTYF. CDR3 DNA sequence: TGTGCCTGGAGTCGCAGGGATCAGACCTACTTC.

In this sample, this clone turned up a few times. The chain recombines TRBV9 with TRBJ1-2, with D tentatively TRBD1 (5 bases). From germline, CDR1 is SGDLS and CDR2 YYNGEE. The CDR3 has 13 amino acids. Trimming pared 3 bases from V and 8 bases from J, leaving 14 bases between. The CDR3 sequence: CASSAQGSGGYTF. CDR3 sequence (DNA): TGTGCCAGCAGCGCCCAGGGTTCGGGCGGCTACACCTTC.

CDR3 region: CASSEGPFPGQGGGELFF. The CDR3 coding sequence is TGTGCCAGCAGTGAAGGTCCGTTCCCGGGACAGGGCGGCGGGGAGCTGTTTTTT. The chain carries TRBV6-1 and TRBJ2-2; 9 nucleotides match TRBD1. J was trimmed by 7 bases and V by 1 base; bases with no gene match: 13. The germline V gene encodes CDR1 MNHNS and CDR2 SASEGT. This CDR3 is built from 18 residues.

The J gene is TRBJ1-3, the V gene TRBV5-6; no firm D call. Germline V gene sequence: CDR1 SGHDT, CDR2 YYEEEE. V shed 1 base and J shed 0 bases, with 11 bases lying between them. The CDR3 is 16 residues long. CDR3 coding DNA: TGTGCCAGCAGCTTGTCTAGCAGGACCTCTGGAAACACCATATATTTT. Its translation is CASSLSSRTSGNTIYF.

This clone showed up just a few times. The V call is TRBV6-5, the J call TRBJ1-5; 9 nucleotides match TRBD1. Germline V lookup: CDR1 MNHEY, CDR2 SVGAGI. This CDR3 region has 15 residues. J was trimmed by 1 base and V by 8 bases; bases with no gene match: 6. CDR3 amino acids: CASGTGGYSNQPQHF. The CDR3 DNA follows: TGTGCCAGCGGTACAGGGGGCTACAGCAATCAGCCCCAGCATTTT.

In its sample, this clone was seen once. V gene TRBV18 combines with J gene TRBJ1-3, with 7 bases that match TRBD1. J lost 0 bases, V lost 5 bases, and 4 bases had no gene match. Germline CDR1 is KGHSH and CDR2 is LQKENI. CDR3 size: 15 residues. The chain's CDR3 is CASSTGTVSGNTIYF. The CDR3 DNA reads TGTGCCAGCTCAACCGGGACAGTCTCTGGAAACACCATATATTTT. The variable domain in full, with the rest retrieved from reference TRBV18 and TRBJ1-3, is NAGVMQNPRHLVRRRGQEARLRCSPMKGHSHVYWYRQLPEEGLKFMVYLQKENIIDESGMPKERFSAEFPKEGPSILRIQQVVRGDSAAYFCASSTGTVSGNTIYFGEGSWLTVV.

The rearrangement links TRBV5-5 to TRBJ2-3; 10 bases fit TRBD1. The CDR3 contains 15 residues. The junction had 8 bases not matched to a gene; V was cut back by 4 bases and J by 6 bases. Germline CDR1 reads SGHKS; CDR2 reads YYEKEE (reference sequence). Here the CDR3 DNA reads TGTGCCAGCAGCCCCGGGACAGGGGCTTCGGATACGCAGTATTTT. It translates to CASSPGTGASDTQYF.

V usage is TRBV2 and J usage is TRBJ1-1, with 8 bases that match TRBD1. This CDR3 has 14 residues. The trim removed 4 bases at V and 1 base at J, leaving 2 bases unmatched. Per germline, CDR1 SNHLY and CDR2 FYNNEI. The CDR3 DNA reads as TGTGCCAGCAGTGCAGGGGGCGCGAACACTGAAGCTTTCTTT. The encoded protein is CASSAGGANTEAFF.

This sequence joins TRBV19 and TRBJ2-7, with 11 bases lining up with TRBD1. J gave up 4 bases and V 5 bases, and 4 bases lay outside the gene matches. Per germline, CDR1 LNHDA and CDR2 SQIVND (reference sequence). The CDR3 runs 14 residues. The DNA of the CDR3 is TGTGCCAGTAGTCCGGACAGGGGGCGGTACGAGCAGTACTTC. Translated, it gives CASSPDRGRYEQYF.

The V gene is TRBV6-5, the J gene TRBJ2-7; 11 nucleotides align to TRBD2. Germline CDR1 and CDR2: MNHEY and SVGAGI. The CDR3 totals 14 residues. The V gene end was trimmed by 6 bases and the J gene end by 4 bases; junction bases not matched to a gene: 5. CDR3 region: CASRASGGPYEQYF. The CDR3 nucleotides are TGTGCCAGCAGGGCTAGCGGGGGGCCGTACGAGCAGTACTTC.

CDR3 in DNA: TGTGCCAGCAGTGAAGCGCCAGGGGGAAACACCGGGGAGCTGTTTTTT. This encodes CASSEAPGGNTGELFF. The chain uses TRBV6-1 and TRBJ2-2; 7 bases fit TRBD1. Germline trimming cut 0 bases from V and 2 bases from J; bases unmatched to any gene: 3. Looked up from germline, CDR1 is MNHNS and CDR2 is SASEGT. CDR3 length: 16 residues.